A single sample is the source of the 18 T cell receptor beta chains below, sequenced in a study of T cell responses to AZD1222 COVID-19 vaccine (dated by TCRdb to the early 2020s). The method was the immunoSEQ multiplex PCR assay. In its TCRdb copy, this immuneACCESS table keeps in-frame sequences only and misses some clones. Where compared with another copy, unresolved V genes explain less than half of these, and the others have no known cause. The sample has about 53,000 clones on record, around 85% of them singletons. The top ten constitute 25% to 30% of the sample. In light of the paper, this sample's time point label describes: baseline before first vaccination. This specimen was peripheral blood, taken on day 0 of AZD1222 vaccination. The source is an adult in good health.

The chain couples TRBV13 to TRBJ2-2; D may be TRBD1 (7 bases). This CDR3 comprises 17 residues. Trimming left V 0 bases short and J 0 bases short, with 11 bases between. Germline lookup yields CDR1 PRHDT and CDR2 FYEKMQ (reference sequence). The CDR3 protein is CASSLGGGQSNTGELFF. The CDR3 DNA sequence: TGTGCCAGCAGCTTAGGCGGGGGACAGTCGAACACCGGGGAGCTGTTTTTT.

The chain carries TRBV30 and TRBJ1-6; 7 positions agree with TRBD1. The germline gives CDR1 GTSNPN, CDR2 SVGIG (reference sequence). Losses at the gene ends were 1 base for V and 7 bases for J; bases not matched to a gene: 7. This CDR3 is 15 amino acids long. The CDR3 sequence: CAWSATGQRNSPLHF. CDR3 nucleotide sequence: TGTGCCTGGAGTGCGACGGGACAGAGAAATTCACCCCTCCACTTT. The entire variable domain, with the rest obtained from reference TRBV30 and TRBJ1-6, is as follows: SQTIHQWPATLVQPVGSPLSLECTVEGTSNPNLYWYRQAAGRGLQLLFYSVGIGQISSEVPQNLSASRPQDRQFILSSKKLLLSDSGFYLCAWSATGQRNSPLHFGNGTRLTVT.

The chain employs TRBV7-8 and TRBJ1-1; perhaps TRBD1 as D (5 bases). CDR1 and CDR2 (germline): SGHVS, FQNEAQ. The CDR3 loop spans 14 amino acids. The ends were cut back, 1 base at V and 0 bases at J, with 6 bases in the middle. This CDR3 reads CASSLVTVNTEAFF. Here the CDR3 DNA reads TGTGCCAGCAGCTTAGTGACAGTGAACACTGAAGCTTTCTTT.

The chain recombines TRBV19 with TRBJ1-2, with D unclear. Germline CDR1 reads LNHDA; CDR2 reads SQIVND (reference sequence). The V gene lost 0 bases and the J gene lost 7 bases, with 12 bases spanning the gap. The CDR3 spans 14 residues. The CDR3 reads CASSIDPRDAGYTF. The CDR3 nucleotides read TGTGCCAGTAGTATAGATCCCCGGGATGCTGGCTACACCTTC.

The chain combines TRBV19 with TRBJ1-5; 11 bases agree with TRBD1. The germline gives CDR1 LNHDA, CDR2 SQIVND (reference sequence). This CDR3 is built from 16 residues. The J segment lost 4 bases and the V segment lost 1 base, leaving 3 bases of the junction unmatched. CDR3 loop: CASSIAGTGGNQPQHF. The DNA of the CDR3 is TGTGCCAGTAGTATAGCCGGGACAGGGGGGAATCAGCCCCAGCATTTT.

This chain uses TRBV30 with TRBJ1-4; 11 nucleotides align to TRBD1. V gave up 2 bases and J gave up 7 bases; unmatched junction bases: 3. The germline V gene encodes CDR1 GTSNPN and CDR2 SVGIG (reference sequence). This CDR3 comprises 14 residues. The CDR3: CAWSKGTGGEKLFF. CDR3 nucleotide sequence: TGTGCCTGGAGTAAAGGGACAGGGGGTGAAAAACTGTTTTTT.

The table lists this clone with a count of one. V and J are TRBV4-2 and TRBJ2-2; D may correspond to TRBD1 or TRBD2 (7 bases each). Trimming removed 1 base at V and 7 bases at J, with 10 bases between. CDR3 length: 14 residues. The V gene's germline CDR1 is LGHNA and CDR2 YNFKEQ. The CDR3: CASSQAGGDGELFF. The CDR3 bases are TGTGCCAGCAGCCAAGCAGGGGGGGACGGGGAGCTGTTTTTT.

This rearrangement joins TRBV30 to TRBJ2-3, with 10 nucleotides matching TRBD2. With V trimmed by 0 bases and J by 6 bases, 3 bases remained unmatched. Germline loops: CDR1 GTSNPN, CDR2 SVGIG (reference sequence). The CDR3 is made up of 14 amino acids. The CDR3, as DNA: TGTGCCTGGAGTGTAGGTAGCGGGAGGGATACGCAGTATTTT. Protein sequence: CAWSVGSGRDTQYF.

This chain links TRBV6-1 with TRBJ1-4, with D unresolved. Germline V gives CDR1 MNHNS, CDR2 SASEGT. The V end lost 0 bases, the J end lost 8 bases, and 13 bases lay between the germline ends. This CDR3 contains 15 residues. CDR3 nucleotides: TGTGCCAGCAGTGAAGCGGGCCGCCCCCACGAAAAACTGTTTTTT. This encodes CASSEAGRPHEKLFF.

This rearrangement joins TRBV7-6 to TRBJ2-1; D possibly matches TRBD1 or TRBD2 (5 bases each). V dropped 2 bases and J dropped 8 bases, with 22 bases sitting between them. CDR3 length: 17 amino acids. Germline CDR1 is SGHVS and CDR2 is FNYEAQ. The CDR3: CASSLPRLGALRDEQFF. The CDR3 DNA follows: TGTGCCAGCAGCTTACCCCGTCTCGGGGCGTTGAGGGATGAGCAGTTCTTC.

V usage is TRBV19 and J usage is TRBJ1-1, with TRBD1 as a possible D gene (6 bases). Germline V lookup: CDR1 LNHDA, CDR2 SQIVND (reference sequence). V was cut by 6 bases and J by 3 bases, with 14 bases left in between. CDR3 length: 14 residues. The DNA for the CDR3 is TGTGCCAGTAGCAATTTGGAGGGGGACACTGAAGCTTTCTTT. It yields the protein CASSNLEGDTEAFF.

This clone was recorded a few times. This chain connects TRBV10-1 to TRBJ2-1; 9 nucleotides align to TRBD1. CDR1 WNHNN and CDR2 SYGVQD come from the germline V gene (reference sequence). The CDR3 runs to 17 residues. After removal of 4 bases from V and 5 bases from J, the junction contained 12 bases not matched to a gene. In nucleotides, the CDR3 is TGCGCCAGCAGTGGGAATACCCGGGACAGGGACAACAATGAGCAGTTCTTC. This encodes CASSGNTRDRDNNEQFF.

This clone turned up a few times. J is TRBJ2-7 and V is TRBV11-1, with 8 positions matching TRBD1. The CDR3 length is 14 residues. Germline lookup yields CDR1 SGHAT and CDR2 FQDESV (reference sequence). Unmatched junction bases numbered 8, after V lost 5 bases and J lost 5 bases. The CDR3 bases are TGTGCCAGCAGCCTAGACAGGGGAAAGGACGAGCAGTACTTC. It yields the protein CASSLDRGKDEQYF.

J is TRBJ1-3 and V is TRBV5-4, with a tentative D call TRBD1 (5 bases). CDR1 is SGHNT and CDR2 is YYREEE in the germline V gene (reference sequence). V was cut by 4 bases and J by 1 base, with 18 bases left in between. The CDR3 is made up of 17 amino acids. CDR3 sequence: CASSKRGNLGSGNTIYF. The CDR3 coding sequence is TGTGCCAGCAGCAAACGGGGCAACTTAGGGTCTGGAAACACCATATATTTT.

V usage is TRBV11-2 and J usage is TRBJ2-2; 10 nucleotides agree with TRBD2. The junction had 5 bases not matched to a gene; V was cut back by 1 base and J by 3 bases. The CDR3 consists of 17 residues. The germline V gene has CDR1 SGHAT and CDR2 FQNNGV. The CDR3 DNA reads as TGTGCCAGCAGCTTAGCCTCTAGCGGGAGTGACACCGGGGAGCTGTTTTTT. This codes for CASSLASSGSDTGELFF. Based on the CDR3 plus reference TRBV11-2 and TRBJ2-2, the full variable domain is EAGVAQSPRYKIIEKRQSVAFWCNPISGHATLYWYQQILGQGPKLLIQFQNNGVVDDSQLPKDRFSAERLKGVDSTLKIQPAKLEDSAVYLCASSLASSGSDTGELFFGEGSRLTVL.

This chain uses TRBV6-4 with TRBJ1-6; D is ambiguous. Deletions cut 2 bases from V and 10 bases from J, with 9 bases between. The CDR3 extends over 13 amino acids. Looked up from germline, CDR1 is MRHNA and CDR2 is SNTAGT. This CDR3 reads CASSDDKGSPLHF. In DNA form, the CDR3 reads TGTGCCAGCAGTGACGATAAGGGATCACCCCTCCACTTT.

This clone was recorded only once. V gene TRBV5-3 combines with J gene TRBJ2-5; possible D gene TRBD1, 7 bases. TRBV5-3 is an open reading frame, and its role is uncertain. V dropped 2 bases and J dropped 5 bases, with 22 bases sitting between them. CDR3 length: 17 amino acids. CDR3 in DNA: TGTGCCAGAAGCTTACCCCCGCGGAGGGGGCCGATGGAGACCCAGTACTTC. Translation gives CARSLPPRRGPMETQYF.

The chain uses TRBV9 and TRBJ2-1; 7 positions agree with TRBD2. Losses at the gene ends were 7 bases for V and 8 bases for J; bases not matched to a gene: 12. This CDR3 has 14 amino acids. CDR1 is SGDLS and CDR2 is YYNGEE in the germline V gene. In DNA form, the CDR3 reads TGTGCCAGCGGCCTGGGCGGGAGTATCGATGAGCAGTTCTTC. Protein: CASGLGGSIDEQFF.